The 20 T cell receptor beta chains below come from one sample, sequenced in a study of cytomegalovirus exposure and HLA in healthy donors. 60 Vbeta and 13 Jbeta primers were used in PCR. This table comes from immunoSEQ multiplex PCR, and its TCRdb copy is limited to in-frame clones, with some not included. This sample has approximately 150,000 clones, with roughly 86% found just once. Sequencing was carried out using PBMCs. These receptors came from a woman in her thirties or forties in good health and CMV-seronegative.

The chain employs TRBV10-3 and TRBJ1-2; 11 nucleotides match TRBD1. The CDR3 length is 17 residues. V shed 1 base and J 8 bases; nucleotides not matched to a gene: 12. Germline CDR1 ENHRY, CDR2 SYGVKD. The CDR3 loop is CAISELGQGAYPEGYTF. Here the CDR3 DNA reads TGTGCCATCAGTGAGTTAGGACAGGGGGCATATCCAGAAGGCTACACCTTC.

V gene TRBV27 combines with J gene TRBJ2-2; 7 nucleotides line up with TRBD2. CDR3 size: 14 residues. Germline V CDR1 and CDR2: MNHEY, SMNVEV (reference sequence). J gave up 7 bases and V 7 bases, and 9 bases lay outside the gene matches. The CDR3 sequence: CASKSLAVGGELFF. As DNA, the CDR3 is TGTGCCAGCAAATCCCTAGCGGTTGGCGGGGAGCTGTTTTTT.

The chain joins TRBV25-1 to TRBJ2-5; 9 nucleotides match TRBD2. Germline-derived CDR1 and CDR2 are MGHDK and SYGVNS. This CDR3 contains 15 residues. V shed 7 bases, J shed 1 base, and the junction held 7 bases outside the gene matches. The CDR3 is CASTSLAGPQETQYF. As DNA, the CDR3 is TGTGCCAGCACCTCCCTAGCGGGACCCCAAGAGACCCAGTACTTC.

This chain links TRBV7-8 with TRBJ2-1; TRBD1 might be the D (6 bases). V lost 1 base and J lost 2, with 12 bases in between. This CDR3 has 16 amino acids. Germline V gene sequence: CDR1 SGHVS, CDR2 FQNEAQ. The CDR3 is CASSLVTGSPYNEQFF. The CDR3 nucleotides are TGTGCCAGCAGCTTAGTTACAGGGAGCCCCTACAATGAGCAGTTCTTC.

The V and J genes are TRBV5-8 and TRBJ2-1; possible D gene TRBD2, 5 bases. The CDR3 extends over 13 amino acids. Germline V gene lookup returns CDR1 SGHTS and CDR2 YDEGEE. Trimming cost V 1 base and J 9 bases, with 11 bases left between them. CDR3 loop: CASSLRGLAEQFF. The CDR3 DNA follows: TGTGCCAGCAGCTTGAGAGGGCTGGCTGAGCAGTTCTTC.

The chain is built from TRBV5-4 and TRBJ2-1; D may be TRBD1 (5 bases). CDR1 SGHNT and CDR2 YYREEE come from the germline V gene (reference sequence). The V gene lost 2 bases and the J gene lost 1 base, with 16 bases spanning the gap. This CDR3 is 17 amino acids long. This CDR3 is CASSFSQGAISYNEQFF. The CDR3 bases are TGTGCCAGCAGCTTTTCGCAGGGTGCGATATCCTACAATGAGCAGTTCTTC.

The chain is built from TRBV5-1 and TRBJ2-1, with 8 bases matching TRBD2. The length of the CDR3 is 14 residues. The V gene's germline CDR1 is SGHRS and CDR2 YFSETQ. Germline trimming cut 4 bases from V and 7 bases from J; bases unmatched to any gene: 7. The CDR3, as DNA: TGCGCCAGCAGCCTTAGGACTAGCCATAATGAGCAGTTCTTC. Translation: CASSLRTSHNEQFF.

With respect to this clone: At the DNA level, this CDR3 is encoded by other sequences in the same sample as well. V is TRBV9 and J is TRBJ2-3, with TRBD2 matching over 13 bases. The trim removed 2 bases at V and 4 bases at J, leaving 7 bases unmatched. This CDR3 has 17 residues. Looked up from germline, CDR1 is SGDLS and CDR2 is YYNGEE. CDR3 loop: CASSVGLAGVIADTQYF. The CDR3, as DNA: TGTGCCAGCAGCGTCGGACTAGCGGGAGTAATTGCAGATACGCAGTATTTT.

The rearrangement uses TRBV11-3 and TRBJ1-4; tentatively, D is TRBD1 (5 bases). This CDR3 is built from 15 residues. Germline CDR1 is SGHNT and CDR2 is YENEEA. Trimming shortened V by 4 bases and J by 8 bases, and 17 bases separated the two germline ends. CDR3 DNA: TGTGCCAGCAGCTCTGGGGGGACTGGCGGAGAAAAACTGTTTTTT. The encoded protein is CASSSGGTGGEKLFF.

V usage is TRBV11-2 and J usage is TRBJ2-7; 9 nucleotides align to TRBD2. J was trimmed by 3 bases and V by 0 bases; bases with no gene match: 3. The germline V gene encodes CDR1 SGHAT and CDR2 FQNNGV. The CDR3 loop spans 15 amino acids. The CDR3 sequence is CASSLEAGGFYEQYF. As DNA, the CDR3 is TGTGCCAGCAGCTTAGAGGCGGGAGGGTTCTACGAGCAGTACTTC. The full variable domain, completed using reference TRBV11-2 and TRBJ2-7, is EAGVAQSPRYKIIEKRQSVAFWCNPISGHATLYWYQQILGQGPKLLIQFQNNGVVDDSQLPKDRFSAERLKGVDSTLKIQPAKLEDSAVYLCASSLEAGGFYEQYFGPGTRLTVT.

The chain has TRBV7-2 and TRBJ2-7, with 7 bases that match TRBD2. CDR3 length: 15 residues. The germline gives CDR1 SGHTA, CDR2 FQGNSA. With V trimmed by 1 base and J by 4 bases, 7 bases remained unmatched. CDR3 residues: CASSLGASGSYEQYF. The CDR3 DNA follows: TGTGCCAGCAGCTTAGGGGCTAGCGGATCTTACGAGCAGTACTTC.

V usage is TRBV10-2 and J usage is TRBJ2-3, with 7 bases lining up with TRBD1. CDR1 WSHSY and CDR2 SAAADI come from the germline V gene. Losses at the gene ends were 2 bases for V and 4 bases for J; bases not matched to a gene: 6. The CDR3 extends over 15 amino acids. Written as DNA, the CDR3 is TGCGCCAGCAGTGAGATCCCAGGGACAGCAGATACGCAGTATTTT. It translates to CASSEIPGTADTQYF.

About this clone itself: A read error may produce the germline difference seen at one junction end. The gene calls are TRBV7-9 and TRBJ2-7, with D uncertain. CDR1 and CDR2 from the germline V gene are SEHNR and FQNEAQ (reference sequence). CDR3 length: 12 residues. The CDR3 DNA is TGTACCAGCAGCTTAAATCAGGATGAGCAGTACTTC. This codes for CTSSLNQDEQYF.

The genes are TRBV7-2 and TRBJ2-7; D gene unclear. Per germline, CDR1 SGHTA and CDR2 FQGNSA. V lost 1 base to trimming and J lost 3 bases, with 13 bases between them. CDR3 length equals 15 residues. This CDR3 is CASSLGPNPGYEQYF. CDR3 sequence (DNA): TGTGCCAGCAGCTTAGGGCCCAATCCAGGCTACGAGCAGTACTTC.

This chain links TRBV4-1 with TRBJ2-1; D possibly corresponds to TRBD1 (6 bases). The CDR3 has 18 residues. Looked up from germline, CDR1 is MGHRA and CDR2 is YSYEKL. V lost 1 base and J 7 bases, leaving 23 bases between the germline ends. CDR3 nucleotides: TGCGCCAGCAGCCAAGTAACAGGGCTCGGCGTTATGGGGAATGAGCAGTTCTTC. It specifies CASSQVTGLGVMGNEQFF.

The gene calls are TRBV7-2 and TRBJ2-2, with D unclear. CDR1 and CDR2 (germline): SGHTA, FQGNSA. V lost 1 base and J 6 bases, leaving 9 bases between the germline ends. The CDR3 totals 14 residues. CDR3 DNA sequence: TGTGCCAGCAGCTTAGGCCTACCCCCCGGGGAGCTGTTTTTT. Translation gives CASSLGLPPGELFF.

The chain is built from TRBV5-1 and TRBJ1-1; 7 positions match TRBD1. Trimming took 5 bases from V and 0 from J; bases not matched to a gene: 13. This CDR3 has 17 residues. The V gene's germline CDR1 is SGHRS and CDR2 YFSETQ. The CDR3 reads CASSRDRTLPMNTEAFF. For the CDR3, the DNA is TGCGCCAGCAGTCGGGACAGAACCCTTCCCATGAACACTGAAGCTTTCTTT.

This clone appeared a few times. This chain joins TRBV5-4 and TRBJ1-3; weak D call: TRBD1 (6 bases). This CDR3 comprises 15 residues. Germline values: CDR1 SGHNT, CDR2 YYREEE (reference sequence). V gave up 4 bases and J gave up 4 bases, with 15 bases separating them. The CDR3: CASSITGIGGNTIYF. CDR3 sequence (DNA): TGTGCCAGCAGCATCACAGGGATAGGCGGAAACACCATATATTTT.

This clone was detected once. This chain connects TRBV5-1 to TRBJ2-1, with D uncertain. This CDR3 has 15 residues. V was cut by 1 base and J by 4 bases, with 12 bases left in between. Germline loops: CDR1 SGHRS, CDR2 YFSETQ. CDR3 bases: TGCGCCAGCAGCTTGACGGGTCTGGAGTACAATGAGCAGTTCTTC. This encodes CASSLTGLEYNEQFF. The variable domain in full, with the rest retrieved from reference TRBV5-1 and TRBJ2-1, is KAGVTQTPRYLIKTRGQQVTLSCSPISGHRSVSWYQQTPGQGLQFLFEYFSETQRNKGNFPGRFSGRQFSNSRSEMNVSTLELGDSALYLCASSLTGLEYNEQFFGPGTRLTVL.

This clone was counted only a few times. The V and J genes are TRBV4-1 and TRBJ2-7, with TRBD2 matching over 9 bases. V lost 6 bases, J lost 6 bases, and 9 bases stayed unmatched. This CDR3 contains 14 residues. Germline CDR1 MGHRA, CDR2 YSYEKL. CDR3 region: CASSPSGRLSEQYF. CDR3 bases: TGCGCCAGCAGTCCGAGCGGGAGGTTGAGCGAGCAGTACTTC.